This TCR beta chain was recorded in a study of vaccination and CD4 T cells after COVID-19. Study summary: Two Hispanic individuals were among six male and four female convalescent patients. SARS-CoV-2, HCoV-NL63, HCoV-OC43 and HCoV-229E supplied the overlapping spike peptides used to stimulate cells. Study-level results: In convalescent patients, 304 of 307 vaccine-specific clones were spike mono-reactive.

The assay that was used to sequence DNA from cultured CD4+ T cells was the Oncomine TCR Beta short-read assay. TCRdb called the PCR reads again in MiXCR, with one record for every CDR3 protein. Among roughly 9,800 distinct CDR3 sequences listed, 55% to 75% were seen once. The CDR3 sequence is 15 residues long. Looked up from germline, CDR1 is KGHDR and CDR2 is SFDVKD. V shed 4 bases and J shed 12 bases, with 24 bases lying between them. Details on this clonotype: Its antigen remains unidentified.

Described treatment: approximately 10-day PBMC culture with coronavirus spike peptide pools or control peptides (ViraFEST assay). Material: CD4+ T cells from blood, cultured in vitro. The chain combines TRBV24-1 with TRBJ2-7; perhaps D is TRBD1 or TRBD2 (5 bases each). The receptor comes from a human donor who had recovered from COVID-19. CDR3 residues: CATSESSRGEASLYF. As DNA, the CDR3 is TGTGCCACCAGTGAAAGTTCCCGGGGCGAGGCTAGCCTGTACTTC.